The present TCR beta chain was sequenced within a study of T cell repertoires in cytomegalovirus infection. Study-wide background: Evidence of both CMV infection and a matching HLA type came from public TCR beta signatures. Study-level findings and limits: Identification of carriers of CMV plus the relevant HLA was achieved through cumulative public TCR beta family frequency. HLA-C-restricted TCR beta clonotypes specific for CMV led the ex vivo response.

TCRdb ran MiXCR on the reads and lists one entry per CDR3 protein. The sample comprises 40,000 to 55,000 distinct CDR3 sequences, 20% to 25% of which are singletons, and approximately 90% rests with the top ten. Trimming shortened V by 2 bases and J by 6 bases, and 19 bases separated the two germline ends. Germline-derived CDR1 and CDR2 are SGHTA and FQGNSA. This CDR3 region has 16 residues. At least ten counts were recorded for this clonotype. Its target is not known. The material sequenced was CD8+ T cells from cultured PBMCs, taken from culture after CMV antigen stimulation. The rearrangement links TRBV7-2 to TRBJ1-2; tentative D call: TRBD1 (5 bases). This sequence originates from a human donor in good health (CMV status not recorded). Some clones in this sample may be carry-over from other donors' samples. The CDR3 here is CASSLSDEQGLHGYTF. The CDR3 DNA reads as TGTGCCAGCAGCTTAAGCGATGAGCAGGGACTCCATGGCTACACCTTC.